This T cell receptor beta chain stems from a study of tumor-infiltrating lymphocytes in localized non-small cell lung cancer. Across the whole study: Several tumor histologies, both smoking statuses, and some post-neoadjuvant chemotherapy samples were included.

TCRdb's copy holds only in-frame clones and misses some; the assay was immunoSEQ multiplex PCR. This sample yields 21,000 or so clones, of which just under 75% are seen a single time; approximately 5.8% belongs to the top ten. Germline assignment: CDR1 LNHDA and CDR2 SQIVND (reference sequence). Deletions cut 3 bases from V and 10 bases from J, with 15 bases between. CDR3 length: 14 amino acids. Sequencing input: lung tumor tissue. The TCR was taken from a human donor with non-small cell lung cancer. This chain connects TRBV19 to TRBJ1-4, with a tentative D call TRBD1 (5 bases). The DNA of the CDR3 is TGTGCCAGTAGTATCCCCCGGTCTGGGGGAAAACTGTTTTTT. It codes for CASSIPRSGGKLFF. Using reference TRBV19 and TRBJ1-4 for the parts outside the CDR3, the full variable domain is DGGITQSPKYLFRKEGQNVTLSCEQNLNHDAMYWYRQDPGQGLRLIYYSQIVNDFQKGDIAEGYSVSREKKESFPLTVTSAQKNPTAFYLCASSIPRSGGKLFFGSGTQLSVL.